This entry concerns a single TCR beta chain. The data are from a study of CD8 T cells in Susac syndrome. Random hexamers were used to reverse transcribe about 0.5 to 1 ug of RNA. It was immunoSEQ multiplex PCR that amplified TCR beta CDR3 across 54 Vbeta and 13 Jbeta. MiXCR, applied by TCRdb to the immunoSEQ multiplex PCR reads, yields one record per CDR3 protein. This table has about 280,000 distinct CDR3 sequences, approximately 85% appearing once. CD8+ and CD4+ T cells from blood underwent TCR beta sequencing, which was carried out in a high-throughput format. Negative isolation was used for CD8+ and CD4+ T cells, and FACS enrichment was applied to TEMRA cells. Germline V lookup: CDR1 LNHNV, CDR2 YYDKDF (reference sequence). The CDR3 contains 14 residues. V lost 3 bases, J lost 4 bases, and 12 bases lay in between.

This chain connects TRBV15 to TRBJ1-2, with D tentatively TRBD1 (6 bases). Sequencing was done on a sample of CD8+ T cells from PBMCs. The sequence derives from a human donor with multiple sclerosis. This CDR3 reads CATSRGRGVYGYTF. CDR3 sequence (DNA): TGTGCCACCAGCAGGGGGAGGGGGGTCTATGGCTACACCTTC.